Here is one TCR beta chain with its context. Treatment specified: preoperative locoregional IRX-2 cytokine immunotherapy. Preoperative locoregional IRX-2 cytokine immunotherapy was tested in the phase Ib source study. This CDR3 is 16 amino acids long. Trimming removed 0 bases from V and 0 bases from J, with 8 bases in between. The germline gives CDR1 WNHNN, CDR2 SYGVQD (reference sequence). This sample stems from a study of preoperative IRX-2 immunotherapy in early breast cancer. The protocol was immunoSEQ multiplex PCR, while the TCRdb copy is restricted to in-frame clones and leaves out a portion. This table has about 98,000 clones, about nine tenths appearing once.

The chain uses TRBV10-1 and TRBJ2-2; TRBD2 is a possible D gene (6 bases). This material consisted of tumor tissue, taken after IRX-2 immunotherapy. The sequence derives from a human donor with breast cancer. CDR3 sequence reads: CASSESTGANTGELFF. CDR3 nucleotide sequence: TGCGCCAGCAGTGAGTCGACGGGGGCGAACACCGGGGAGCTGTTTTTT.